The T cell receptor beta chain under discussion was sequenced for a study of blood T cell repertoires in COVID-19. Study-wide background: Specimens from acute and convalescent COVID-19 originated in the United States, Italy and Spain. Sources were T cells, B-cell-depleted T cells, or PBMCs; the material itself was cDNA or gDNA.

Germline V gene lookup returns CDR1 MNHEY and CDR2 SVGEGT. The CDR3 totals 11 residues. The V and J ends lost 4 bases and 10 bases respectively, with 10 bases between them. Assay: immunoSEQ multiplex PCR; the TCRdb copy retains only in-frame clones and omits some. The repertoire includes 50,000 to 80,000 clones, 85% to 90% of them detected once, and approximately 1.3% sits in the top ten. The receptor was derived from a man aged 55 to 70 with acute or convalescent COVID-19. Sequencing was performed on peripheral blood. V gene TRBV6-2 or TRBV6-3 combines with J gene TRBJ1-1; D gene uncertain. The CDR3 region is CASSSLLRAFF. CDR3 nucleotide sequence: TGTGCCAGCAGTTCCCTCCTTAGAGCTTTCTTT.